These T cell receptor beta chains were read from a single sample in a study of CD8 T cells in Susac syndrome. A single record per CDR3 protein comes from TCRdb applying MiXCR to the immunoSEQ multiplex PCR reads. This sample yields about 160,000 distinct CDR3 sequences, of which around 93% are seen a single time; more than 0.11% belongs to the top ten. Sequencing was done on a sample of CD4+ T cells from PBMCs. These receptors were taken from a human donor in good health. Both conserved end residues are part of each CDR3. Each record gives: J gene, V gene, CDR3 protein.

j_gene: TRBJ1-6; v_gene: TRBV3-1; CDR3aa: CASSPQQHRDSPLHF
j_gene: TRBJ1-6; v_gene: TRBV28; CDR3aa: CASSLVGSPLHF
j_gene: TRBJ2-7; v_gene: TRBV29-1; CDR3aa: CSALAGGFSYEQYF
j_gene: TRBJ1-2; v_gene: TRBV12-3/TRBV12-4; CDR3aa: CASSSPGPLGYTF
j_gene: TRBJ2-5; v_gene: TRBV4-1; CDR3aa: CASSQDEWGHVGTQYF
j_gene: TRBJ2-1; v_gene: TRBV19; CDR3aa: CASSIASLAGTYNEQFF
j_gene: TRBJ1-3; v_gene: TRBV7-8; CDR3aa: CASSRTTGSDGNTIYF
j_gene: TRBJ1-5; v_gene: TRBV3-1; CDR3aa: CASSQAQNRPQHF
j_gene: TRBJ1-6; v_gene: TRBV6-2/TRBV6-3; CDR3aa: CASSYQGRPLHF
j_gene: TRBJ2-3; v_gene: TRBV7-2; CDR3aa: CASSLAGGRADTQYF
j_gene: TRBJ1-1; v_gene: TRBV18; CDR3aa: CASSPPADTEAFF
j_gene: TRBJ2-3; v_gene: TRBV4-1; CDR3aa: CASSQDRSASTDTQYF
j_gene: TRBJ2-5; v_gene: TRBV20-1; CDR3aa: CSATSDRETQYF
j_gene: TRBJ2-7; v_gene: TRBV12-3/TRBV12-4; CDR3aa: CASSPGQGVTYEQYF
j_gene: TRBJ2-3; v_gene: TRBV6-5; CDR3aa: CASRPTGDTDTQYF
j_gene: TRBJ2-6; v_gene: TRBV6-5; CDR3aa: CASSISRAGANVLTF
j_gene: TRBJ2-7; v_gene: TRBV29-1; CDR3aa: CSVKGQGNSYEQYF